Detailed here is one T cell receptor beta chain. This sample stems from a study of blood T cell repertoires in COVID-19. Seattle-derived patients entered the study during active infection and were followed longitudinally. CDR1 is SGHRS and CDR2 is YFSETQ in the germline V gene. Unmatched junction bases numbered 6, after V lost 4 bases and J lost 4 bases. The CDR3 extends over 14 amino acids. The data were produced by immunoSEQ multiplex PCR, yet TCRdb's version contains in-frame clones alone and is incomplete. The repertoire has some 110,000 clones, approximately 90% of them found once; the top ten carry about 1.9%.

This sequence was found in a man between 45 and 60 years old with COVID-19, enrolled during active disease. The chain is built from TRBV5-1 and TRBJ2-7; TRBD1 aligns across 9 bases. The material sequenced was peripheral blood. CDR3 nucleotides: TGCGCCAGCAGCCCCGGGACAGGGCTTTACGAGCAGTACTTC. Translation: CASSPGTGLYEQYF.